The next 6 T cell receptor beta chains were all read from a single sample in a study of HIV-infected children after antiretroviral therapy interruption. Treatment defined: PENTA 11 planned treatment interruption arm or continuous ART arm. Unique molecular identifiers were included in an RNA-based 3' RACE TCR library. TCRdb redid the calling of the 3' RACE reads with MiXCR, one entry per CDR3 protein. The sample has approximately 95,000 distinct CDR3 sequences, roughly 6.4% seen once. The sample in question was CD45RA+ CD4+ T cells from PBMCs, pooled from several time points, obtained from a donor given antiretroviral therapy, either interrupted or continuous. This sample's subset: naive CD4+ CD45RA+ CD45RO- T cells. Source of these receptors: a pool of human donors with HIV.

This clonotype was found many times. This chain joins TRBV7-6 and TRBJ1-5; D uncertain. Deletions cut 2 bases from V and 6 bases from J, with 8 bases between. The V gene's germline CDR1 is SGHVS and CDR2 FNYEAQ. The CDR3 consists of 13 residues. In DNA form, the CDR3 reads TGTGCCAGCAGCTTATTAGAGGGTCAGCCCCAGCATTTT. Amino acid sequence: CASSLLEGQPQHF.

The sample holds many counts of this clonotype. The CDR3 DNA reads TGTGCCAGCAGCCAAGAGGGCGGAGAAAATTCACCCCTCCACTTT. It specifies CASSQEGGENSPLHF. V gene TRBV4-2 combines with J gene TRBJ1-6, with no clear D. The CDR3 loop spans 15 amino acids. The germline gives CDR1 LGHNA, CDR2 YNFKEQ. V was clipped by 0 bases and J by 7 bases, with 10 bases between them.

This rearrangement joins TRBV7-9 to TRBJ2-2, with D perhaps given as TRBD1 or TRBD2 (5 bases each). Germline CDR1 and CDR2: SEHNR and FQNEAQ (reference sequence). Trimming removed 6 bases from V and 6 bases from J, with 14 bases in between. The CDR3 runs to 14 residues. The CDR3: CASRPGGDAGELFF. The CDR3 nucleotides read TGTGCCAGCAGACCAGGTGGGGACGCCGGGGAGCTGTTTTTT.

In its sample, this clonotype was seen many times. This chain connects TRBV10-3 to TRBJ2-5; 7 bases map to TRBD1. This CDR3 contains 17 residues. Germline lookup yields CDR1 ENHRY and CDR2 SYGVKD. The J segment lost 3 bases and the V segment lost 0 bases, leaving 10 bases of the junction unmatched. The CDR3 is CAISESGRGPFKETQYF. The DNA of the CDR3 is TGTGCCATCAGTGAGTCGGGAAGGGGGCCCTTTAAAGAGACCCAGTACTTC.

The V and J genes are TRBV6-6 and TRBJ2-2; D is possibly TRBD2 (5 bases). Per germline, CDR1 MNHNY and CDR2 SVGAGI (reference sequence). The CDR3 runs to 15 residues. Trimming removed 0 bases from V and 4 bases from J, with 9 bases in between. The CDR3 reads CASSYSRGPTGELFF. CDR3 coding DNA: TGTGCCAGCAGTTACTCCCGGGGTCCCACCGGGGAGCTGTTTTTT.

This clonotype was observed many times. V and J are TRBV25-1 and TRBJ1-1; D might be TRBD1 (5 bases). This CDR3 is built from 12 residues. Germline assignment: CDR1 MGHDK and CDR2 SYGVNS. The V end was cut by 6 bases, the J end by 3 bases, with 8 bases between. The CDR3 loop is CASRGGYTEAFF. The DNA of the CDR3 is TGTGCCAGCAGGGGGGGATACACTGAAGCTTTCTTT.